The present T cell receptor beta chain was sequenced within a study of breast tumors, draining lymph nodes, adjacent tissues. Notes on the study in general: Findings are consistent with lymph node origin and intratumoral expansion of most tumor T cells. Compared with basal-like, luminal-like tumors shared significantly more repertoire with nontumor tissue. Data only fit, rather than demonstrated, lymph node origin of most tumor T cells.

The lymph nodes were axillary draining lymph nodes from breast cancer patients. MiXCR, run by TCRdb on the multiplex PCR reads, gives a single entry per CDR3 protein. The sample consists of some 170,000 distinct CDR3 sequences, 30% to 40% of them appearing once. Trimming took off 6 bases at V and 5 bases at J, with 20 bases between the two ends. Germline CDR1 is MNHEY and CDR2 is SVGAGI. The CDR3 is 16 residues long. At least ten counts were recorded for this clonotype. As yet, its antigen is unknown. The J gene is TRBJ2-1, the V gene TRBV6-5; the D call may be TRBD1 or TRBD2 (5 bases each). The receptor was isolated from a female donor with breast cancer. Some clones in this sample may be carry-over from other donors' samples. The sequenced sample consisted of axillary lymph node tissue. Here the CDR3 reads CASSGPRAGWDNEQFF. DNA of the CDR3: TGTGCCAGCAGCGGCCCGAGGGCAGGGTGGGACAATGAGCAGTTCTTC.